The 19 T cell receptor beta chains given below trace back to one sample, sequenced in a study of T cell repertoires in cytomegalovirus infection. TCRdb reanalysed the reads using MiXCR and keeps one entry per CDR3 protein. The sample comprises 200,000 to 300,000 distinct CDR3 sequences, roughly 15% of which are singletons, and 7% to 9.5% rests with the top ten. Sequenced input: PBMCs. These receptors originate from a human donor in good health (CMV status not recorded). Some clones in this sample may be carry-over from other donors' samples.

A few counts support this clonotype. This rearrangement joins TRBV7-9 to TRBJ2-7, with 7 bases that match TRBD1. The ends lost 7 bases at V and 5 bases at J; junction bases unmatched: 17. The germline V gene has CDR1 SEHNR and CDR2 FQNEAQ (reference sequence). The CDR3 spans 16 residues. CDR3 region: CASTSTVGGRGNEQYF. As DNA, the CDR3 is TGTGCCAGCACCTCAACGGTCGGTGGCAGGGGGAACGAGCAGTACTTC.

This clonotype has more than one count but fewer than ten. The J gene is TRBJ2-7, the V gene TRBV6-1; the D gene is possibly TRBD2 (5 bases). Germline assignment: CDR1 MNHNS and CDR2 SASEGT. The CDR3 loop spans 15 amino acids. The germline V and J ends were trimmed by 6 bases and 3 bases, with 18 bases remaining between them. Here the CDR3 reads CASRPSPTKYYEQYF. The CDR3 DNA follows: TGTGCCAGCAGGCCGAGCCCGACTAAATACTACGAGCAGTACTTC.

This clonotype showed up many times. The CDR3 spells CATSDGNTEAFF. The CDR3 DNA reads TGTGCCACCTCGGACGGGAACACTGAAGCTTTCTTT. The rearrangement uses TRBV19 and TRBJ1-1; D is uncertain. The CDR3 loop spans 12 amino acids. Between the trimmed V and J ends, which lost 10 bases and 1 base, there was a span of 10 bases. Germline V gene sequence: CDR1 LNHDA, CDR2 SQIVND (reference sequence).

This clonotype was seen at least ten times. The chain joins TRBV7-2 to TRBJ2-5, with 12 bases matching TRBD2. Germline V gives CDR1 SGHTA, CDR2 FQGNSA. CDR3 length: 15 amino acids. V lost 6 bases, J lost 3 bases, and 5 bases stayed unmatched. The CDR3 is CASRHRLAGEETQYF. The CDR3 bases are TGTGCCAGCAGACACAGACTAGCGGGAGAAGAGACCCAGTACTTC. The variable domain in full, completed from reference TRBV7-2 and TRBJ2-5, reads GAGVSQSPSNKVTEKGKDVELRCDPISGHTALYWYRQSLGQGLEFLIYFQGNSAPDKSGLPSDRFSAERTGGSVSTLTIQRTQQEDSAVYLCASRHRLAGEETQYFGPGTRLLVL.

This clonotype was observed many times. DNA for the CDR3: TGTGCCTGCCACCAGGGTGGCGCGAACACCGGGGAGCTGTTTTTT. Protein product: CACHQGGANTGELFF. The chain employs TRBV7-9 and TRBJ2-2, with D possibly matching TRBD1 (5 bases). The V end was cut by 11 bases, the J end by 0 bases, with 16 bases between. This CDR3 has 15 residues. Germline CDR1 SEHNR, CDR2 FQNEAQ (reference sequence).

The chain carries TRBV29-1 and TRBJ1-1; D is perhaps TRBD1 (5 bases). Germline values: CDR1 SQVTM, CDR2 ANQGSEA. V was cut by 6 bases and J by 3 bases, with 20 bases left in between. The CDR3 loop spans 15 amino acids. CDR3 protein: CSVLSGTMRDTEAFF. The CDR3 DNA follows: TGCAGCGTGCTGTCCGGGACTATGAGGGACACTGAAGCTTTCTTT.

This clonotype was seen only a few times. V usage is TRBV7-9 and J usage is TRBJ1-2; D uncertain. Trimming pared 5 bases from V and 1 base from J, leaving 20 bases between. The V gene's germline CDR1 is SEHNR and CDR2 FQNEAQ (reference sequence). The CDR3 loop spans 17 amino acids. The CDR3 here is CASSLNSGSDNNYGYTF. In DNA, the CDR3 is TGTGCCAGCAGCCTCAACTCGGGGTCAGACAATAACTATGGCTACACCTTC.

This clonotype was counted a few times. The chain couples TRBV6-2 or TRBV6-3 to TRBJ2-4; D assignment may be TRBD1 or TRBD2 (6 bases each). V lost 2 bases, J lost 14 bases, and 16 bases lay in between. There are 13 residues in the CDR3. Germline lookup yields CDR1 MNHEY and CDR2 SVGEGT. The CDR3 protein is CASSYGGLESEYF. The CDR3 bases are TGTGCCAGCAGTTACGGGGGGCTGGAGTCGGAGTACTTC.

V is TRBV28 and J is TRBJ1-3; D gene unclear. This CDR3 comprises 15 residues. CDR1 MDHEN and CDR2 SYDVKM come from the germline V gene. V was clipped by 5 bases and J by 2 bases, with 13 bases between them. CDR3 residues: CASSTPTGTGNTIYF. The CDR3, as DNA: TGTGCCAGCAGTACCCCCACGGGGACTGGAAACACCATATATTTT.

This clonotype was observed many times. This sequence joins TRBV27 and TRBJ2-1, with 8 bases identical to TRBD1. Germline-derived CDR1 and CDR2 are MNHEY and SMNVEV (reference sequence). The CDR3 sequence is 17 residues long. Trimming at V came to 7 bases and at J to 1 base, leaving 12 bases not matched to a gene. CDR3 amino acids: CASTPLARGRSYNEQFF. CDR3 bases: TGTGCCAGCACACCCCTGGCCAGGGGGCGATCCTACAATGAGCAGTTCTTC.

This clonotype was seen only a few times. The rearrangement links TRBV20-1 to TRBJ2-6; either TRBD1 or TRBD2 may supply D (7 bases each). Looked up from germline, CDR1 is DFQATT and CDR2 is SNEGSKA (reference sequence). The CDR3 consists of 14 residues. CDR3 loop: CSPQGGSGANVLTF. Here the CDR3 DNA reads TGCAGCCCTCAGGGGGGGTCTGGGGCCAACGTCCTGACTTTC.

The V gene is TRBV20-1, the J gene TRBJ1-1, with D perhaps TRBD1 (6 bases). This CDR3 is 14 amino acids long. Germline-derived CDR1 and CDR2 are DFQATT and SNEGSKA (reference sequence). V shed 4 bases and J shed 0 bases, with 12 bases lying between them. This chain's CDR3 is CSAKTGGMNTEAFF. The CDR3 DNA is TGCAGTGCTAAGACGGGGGGCATGAACACTGAAGCTTTCTTT.

This clonotype was recorded many times. V is TRBV7-2 and J is TRBJ1-5; D uncertain. This CDR3 spans 14 amino acids. V was pared by 2 bases and J by 4 bases, with 9 bases between. CDR1 is SGHTA and CDR2 is FQGNSA in the germline V gene. The CDR3 bases are TGTGCCAGCAGCTTATTTGGGAAGAATCAGCCCCAGCATTTT. As protein: CASSLFGKNQPQHF.

At least ten counts were recorded for this clonotype. This chain joins TRBV7-9 and TRBJ2-4; D is unresolved. This CDR3 has 13 residues. Germline lookup yields CDR1 SEHNR and CDR2 FQNEAQ (reference sequence). V lost 6 bases to trimming and J lost 11 bases, with 17 bases between them. Written as DNA, the CDR3 is TGTGCCAGCAGTCAGGACGTGCTCGACGTTCAGTACTTC. Its protein product is CASSQDVLDVQYF.

To note about this clonotype: The missing conserved phenylalanine or tryptophan at the end of this CDR3 makes a read error likely. The rearrangement uses TRBV3-1 and TRBJ2-7; D not resolved. This CDR3 region has 18 residues. Looked up from germline, CDR1 is LGHDT and CDR2 is YNNKEL (reference sequence). Trimming removed 5 bases from V and 8 bases from J, with 31 bases in between. CDR3 sequence: CASSSLTLARQPSWKQYS. In DNA form, the CDR3 reads TGTGCCAGCAGCTCGCTTACCTTAGCTCGACAACCCTCTTGGAAGCAGTACTCC.

This clonotype showed up many times. V is TRBV7-2 and J is TRBJ2-1; D is unresolved. V was shortened by 6 bases and J by 0 bases, with 12 bases between the two germline ends. This CDR3 is built from 15 residues. Germline lookup yields CDR1 SGHTA and CDR2 FQGNSA. As DNA, the CDR3 is TGTGCCAGCAGTTGGAAACTTAGCTCCTACAATGAGCAGTTCTTC. Its protein product is CASSWKLSSYNEQFF.

This chain uses TRBV20-1 with TRBJ2-4, with 7 nucleotides matching TRBD2. J gave up 6 bases and V 1 base, and 0 bases lay outside the gene matches. Germline CDR1 and CDR2: DFQATT and SNEGSKA (reference sequence). The CDR3 totals 12 residues. The CDR3 protein is CSARAGGNIQYF. In nucleotides, the CDR3 is TGCAGTGCTAGAGCGGGGGGAAACATTCAGTACTTC.

As regards this clonotype: The missing conserved phenylalanine or tryptophan at the end of this CDR3 makes a read error likely. The V call is TRBV7-3, the J call TRBJ2-7; 7 bases map to TRBD2. The J segment lost 1 base and the V segment lost 2 bases, leaving 8 bases of the junction unmatched. This CDR3 region has 16 residues. Germline loops: CDR1 SGHTA, CDR2 FQGTGA. The CDR3 loop reads CASSLGGGSGSYEQYL. The CDR3 DNA is TGTGCCAGCAGCTTAGGAGGCGGGAGTGGATCCTACGAGCAGTACTTA.

The rearrangement uses TRBV13 and TRBJ2-7, with 9 bases that match TRBD2. The CDR3 spans 14 residues. Trimming took 5 bases from V and 5 from J; bases not matched to a gene: 7. The germline CDR1 and CDR2 sequences are PRHDT and FYEKMQ (reference sequence). The CDR3 DNA reads as TGTGCCAGCAGCGACCACCCTAGCGGGAACGAGCAGTACTTC. The encoded protein is CASSDHPSGNEQYF. The complete variable domain, with remaining parts taken from reference TRBV13 and TRBJ2-7, reads AAGVIQSPRHLIKEKRETATLKCYPIPRHDTVYWYQQGPGQDPQFLISFYEKMQSDKGSIPDRFSAQQFSDYHSELNMSSLELGDSALYFCASSDHPSGNEQYFGPGTRLTVT.